This T cell receptor beta chain was sequenced for a study of T cells in Graves' hyperthyroidism and ophthalmopathy. Each patient was aged 18 to 65 and had newly diagnosed hyperthyroidism of under 2 months' duration. Exclusions: uncontrolled infection, other autoimmune disease, pregnancy, lactation. This clonotype has more than one count but fewer than ten. What it binds is unknown. The V end was cut by 1 base, the J end by 0 bases, with 13 bases between. Germline V gene lookup returns CDR1 SGHTA and CDR2 FQGNSA. The CDR3 length is 17 residues. RNA transcripts gave rise to amplified TCR beta CDR3 regions. First-round RT-PCR of the TCR CDR3 relied on the HTBI primer set. TCRdb re-called the multiplex PCR reads with MiXCR, one entry per CDR3 protein. The data hold 340,000 or so distinct CDR3 sequences, with 21% observed a single time. Regarding the study as a whole: Most expanded thyroid clonotypes above 0.001 recurred in blood.

Sequencing input: blood. The sequence derives from a woman between 45 and 60 years old with Graves' hyperthyroidism. The chain links TRBV7-2 to TRBJ2-1; D perhaps matches TRBD2 (5 bases). The CDR3 DNA sequence: TGTGCCAGCAGCTTAGGAGCCGGGATAAGCTCCTACAATGAGCAGTTCTTC. This translates into CASSLGAGISSYNEQFF.